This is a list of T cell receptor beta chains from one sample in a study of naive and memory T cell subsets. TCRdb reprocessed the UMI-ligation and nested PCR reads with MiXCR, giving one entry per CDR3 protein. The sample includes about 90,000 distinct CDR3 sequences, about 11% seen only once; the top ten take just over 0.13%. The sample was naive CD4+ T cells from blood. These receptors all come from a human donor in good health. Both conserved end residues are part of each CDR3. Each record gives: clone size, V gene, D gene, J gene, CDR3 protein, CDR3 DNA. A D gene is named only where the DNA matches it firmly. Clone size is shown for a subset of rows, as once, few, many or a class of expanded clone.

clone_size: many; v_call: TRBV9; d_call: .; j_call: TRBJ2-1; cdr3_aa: CASSVAAVLDNEQFF; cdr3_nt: TGTGCCAGCAGCGTAGCAGCGGTTCTCGACAATGAGCAGTTCTTC
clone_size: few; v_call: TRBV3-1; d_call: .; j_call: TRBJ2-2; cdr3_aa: CASSHLTGELFF; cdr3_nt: TGTGCCAGCAGCCATTTGACCGGGGAGCTGTTTTTT
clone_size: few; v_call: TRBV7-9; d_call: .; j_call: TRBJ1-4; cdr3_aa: CASSRTDVKLFF; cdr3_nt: TGTGCCAGCAGCCGGACCGACGTGAAACTGTTTTTT
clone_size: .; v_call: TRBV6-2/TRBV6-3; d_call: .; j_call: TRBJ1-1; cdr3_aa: CASRFQNTEAFF; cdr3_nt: TGTGCCAGCAGATTCCAGAACACTGAAGCTTTCTTT
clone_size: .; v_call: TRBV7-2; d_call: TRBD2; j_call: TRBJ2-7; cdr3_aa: CASRRTSGSPSSYEQYF; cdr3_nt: TGTGCCAGCAGACGGACTAGCGGGAGTCCCTCCTCCTACGAGCAGTACTTC
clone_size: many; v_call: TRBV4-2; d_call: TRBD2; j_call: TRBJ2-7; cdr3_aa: CASSPGTSGRFISEQYF; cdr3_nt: TGTGCCAGCAGCCCGGGCACTAGCGGGAGGTTTATCTCCGAGCAGTACTTC
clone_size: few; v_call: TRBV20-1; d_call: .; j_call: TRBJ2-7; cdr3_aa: CSAAPRNSYEQYF; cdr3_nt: TGCAGTGCTGCCCCCCGAAATTCCTACGAGCAGTACTTC
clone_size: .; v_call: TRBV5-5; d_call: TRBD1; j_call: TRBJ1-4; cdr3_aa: CASSSYRGPNEKLFF; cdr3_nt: TGTGCCAGCAGCTCCTACAGGGGACCAAATGAAAAACTGTTTTTT
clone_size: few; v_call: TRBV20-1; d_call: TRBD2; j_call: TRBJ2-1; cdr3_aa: CSARDGGGLRANNEQFF; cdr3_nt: TGCAGTGCTAGAGATGGGGGGGGTTTGCGGGCAAACAATGAGCAGTTCTTC
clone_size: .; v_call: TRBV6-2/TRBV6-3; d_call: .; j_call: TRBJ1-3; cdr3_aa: CASSPRDTIYF; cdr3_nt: TGTGCCAGCAGTCCGCGGGACACCATATATTTT
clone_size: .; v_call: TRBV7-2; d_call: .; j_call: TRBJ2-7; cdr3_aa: CASSLAPLGEQYF; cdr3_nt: TGTGCCAGCAGCTTAGCGCCCCTTGGGGAGCAGTACTTC
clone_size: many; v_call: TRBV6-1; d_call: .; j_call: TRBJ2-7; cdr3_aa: CASNPTPKNEQYF; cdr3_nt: TGTGCCAGCAACCCGACCCCTAAGAACGAGCAGTACTTC
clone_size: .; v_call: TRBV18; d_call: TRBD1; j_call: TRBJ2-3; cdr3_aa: CASSPRKGGYGDTQYF; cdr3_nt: TGTGCCAGCTCACCTCGTAAAGGGGGCTACGGAGATACGCAGTATTTT
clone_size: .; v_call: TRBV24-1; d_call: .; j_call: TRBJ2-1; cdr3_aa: CATSDLGQPLADEQFF; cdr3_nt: TGTGCCACCAGTGATTTGGGACAGCCTCTGGCGGATGAGCAGTTCTTC
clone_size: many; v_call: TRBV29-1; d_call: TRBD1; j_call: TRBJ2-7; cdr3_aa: CSSSDRVGEQYF; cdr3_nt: TGCAGCTCCTCGGACAGGGTGGGCGAGCAGTACTTC
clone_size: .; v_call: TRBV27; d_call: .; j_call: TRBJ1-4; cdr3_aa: CASSGQRTINEKLFF; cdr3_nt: TGTGCCAGCAGTGGACAGCGAACGATTAATGAAAAACTGTTTTTT
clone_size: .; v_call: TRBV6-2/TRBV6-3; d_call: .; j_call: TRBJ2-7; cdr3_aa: CASSLTVDYEQYF; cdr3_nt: TGTGCCAGCAGCCTCACGGTCGACTACGAGCAGTACTTC
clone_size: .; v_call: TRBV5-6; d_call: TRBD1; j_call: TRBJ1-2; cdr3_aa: CASSLPDGTGRDGYTF; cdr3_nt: TGTGCCAGCAGCTTGCCGGACGGGACAGGGAGGGATGGCTACACCTTC
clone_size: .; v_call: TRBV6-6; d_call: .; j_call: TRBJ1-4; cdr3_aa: CASSYRDGTEKLFF; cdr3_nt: TGTGCCAGCAGTTACCGGGACGGAACTGAAAAACTGTTTTTT
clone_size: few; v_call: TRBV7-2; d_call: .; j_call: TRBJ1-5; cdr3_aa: CASSLVRVNQPQHF; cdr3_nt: TGTGCCAGCAGCTTAGTCAGGGTCAATCAGCCCCAGCATTTT
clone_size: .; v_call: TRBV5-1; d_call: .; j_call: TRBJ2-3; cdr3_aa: CASRNRDTQYF; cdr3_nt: TGCGCCAGCAGAAACAGGGATACGCAGTATTTT
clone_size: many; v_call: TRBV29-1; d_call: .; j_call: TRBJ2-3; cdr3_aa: CSVETGGVLTDTQYF; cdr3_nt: TGCAGCGTTGAGACCGGTGGCGTTTTGACAGATACGCAGTATTTT
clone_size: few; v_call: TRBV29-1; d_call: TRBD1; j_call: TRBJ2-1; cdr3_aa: CSGRDRGYNEQFF; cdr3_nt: TGCAGCGGCCGGGACAGGGGATACAATGAGCAGTTCTTC
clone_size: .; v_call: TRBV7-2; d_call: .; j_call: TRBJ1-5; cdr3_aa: CASSLDGSGQPQHF; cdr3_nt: TGTGCCAGCAGCTTAGACGGGTCGGGTCAGCCCCAGCATTTT
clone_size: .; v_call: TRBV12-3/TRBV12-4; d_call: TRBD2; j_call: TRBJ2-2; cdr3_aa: CASSSRRLAANPRELFF; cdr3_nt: TGTGCCAGCAGTTCCCGGAGACTAGCGGCCAATCCTAGGGAGCTGTTTTTT
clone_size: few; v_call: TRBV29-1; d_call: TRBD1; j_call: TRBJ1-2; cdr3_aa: CSVEDQSYSDRGDGYTF; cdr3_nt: TGCAGCGTTGAAGATCAGTCGTATAGTGACAGGGGAGATGGCTACACCTTC
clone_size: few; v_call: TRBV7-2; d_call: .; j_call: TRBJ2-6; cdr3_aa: CASSVTVNPGANVLTF; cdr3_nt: TGTGCCAGCAGCGTGACCGTAAACCCTGGGGCCAACGTCCTGACTTTC
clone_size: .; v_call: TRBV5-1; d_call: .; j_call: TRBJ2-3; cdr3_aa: CASNREPSTDTQYF; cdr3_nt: TGCGCCAGCAATCGAGAGCCCAGCACAGATACGCAGTATTTT
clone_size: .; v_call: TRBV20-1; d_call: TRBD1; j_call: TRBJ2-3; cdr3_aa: CSAEDRDRDTQYF; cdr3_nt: TGCAGTGCTGAGGACAGGGACCGAGATACGCAGTATTTT
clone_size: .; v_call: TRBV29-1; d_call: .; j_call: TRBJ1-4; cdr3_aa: CSAGESGVSNEKLFF; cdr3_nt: TGCAGCGCCGGGGAGTCAGGGGTGTCTAATGAAAAACTGTTTTTT
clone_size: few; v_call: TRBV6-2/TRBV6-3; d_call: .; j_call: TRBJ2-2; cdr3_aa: CATSGLLTGELFF; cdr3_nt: TGTGCCACCTCGGGACTTCTAACCGGGGAGCTGTTTTTT
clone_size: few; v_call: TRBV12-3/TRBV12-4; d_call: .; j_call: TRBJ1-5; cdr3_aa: CASSLTAQGGQPQHF; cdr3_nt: TGTGCCAGCAGTTTAACGGCGCAGGGAGGTCAGCCCCAGCATTTT
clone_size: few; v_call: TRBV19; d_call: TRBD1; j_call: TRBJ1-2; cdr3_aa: CASRGQGGYNYGYTF; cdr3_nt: TGTGCCAGTAGGGGCCAGGGGGGATATAACTATGGCTACACCTTC
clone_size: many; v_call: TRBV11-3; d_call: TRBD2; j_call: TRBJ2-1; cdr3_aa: CASSLGLAGNNEQFF; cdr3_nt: TGTGCCAGCAGCCTGGGACTAGCGGGGAACAATGAGCAGTTCTTC
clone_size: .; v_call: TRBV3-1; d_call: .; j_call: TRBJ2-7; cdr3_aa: CASSQGLWGPYEQYF; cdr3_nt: TGTGCCAGCAGCCAAGGACTGTGGGGGCCCTACGAGCAGTACTTC
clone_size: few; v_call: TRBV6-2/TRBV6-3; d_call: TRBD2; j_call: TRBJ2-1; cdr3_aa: CASSFSTSGSVESYNEQFF; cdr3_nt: TGTGCCAGCAGTTTCTCGACTAGCGGGAGTGTTGAGTCCTACAATGAGCAGTTCTTC
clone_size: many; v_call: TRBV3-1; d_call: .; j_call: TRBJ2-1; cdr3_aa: CASSQEPQYNEQFF; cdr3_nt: TGTGCCAGCAGCCAAGAACCACAGTACAATGAGCAGTTCTTC
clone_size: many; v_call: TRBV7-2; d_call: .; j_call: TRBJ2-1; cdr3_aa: CASSLNGGTNEQFF; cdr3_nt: TGTGCCAGCAGCTTAAATGGGGGGACAAATGAGCAGTTCTTC
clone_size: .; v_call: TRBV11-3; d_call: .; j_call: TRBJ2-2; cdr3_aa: CASSLVPGNTGELFF; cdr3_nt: TGTGCCAGCAGCTTAGTCCCAGGGAACACCGGGGAGCTGTTTTTT
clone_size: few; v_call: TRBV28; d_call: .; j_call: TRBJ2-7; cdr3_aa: CASVSTYEQYF; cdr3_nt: TGTGCCAGCGTCAGCACCTACGAGCAGTACTTC
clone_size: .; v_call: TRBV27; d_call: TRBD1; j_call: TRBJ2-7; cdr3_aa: CASSWAGTGTGEQYF; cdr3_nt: TGTGCCAGCAGTTGGGCCGGGACAGGGACCGGCGAGCAGTACTTC
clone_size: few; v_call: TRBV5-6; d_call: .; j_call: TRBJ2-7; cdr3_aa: CASTSDQSYEQYF; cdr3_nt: TGTGCCAGCACCTCGGACCAATCCTACGAGCAGTACTTC
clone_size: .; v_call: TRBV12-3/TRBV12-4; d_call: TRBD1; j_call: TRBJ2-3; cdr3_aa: CASSFPDRVLADTQYF; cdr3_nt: TGTGCCAGCAGTTTCCCGGACAGGGTACTCGCAGATACGCAGTATTTT
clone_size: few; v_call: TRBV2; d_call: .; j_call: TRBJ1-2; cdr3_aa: CASSETHAAGYTF; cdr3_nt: TGTGCCAGCAGTGAAACACATGCGGCTGGCTACACCTTC
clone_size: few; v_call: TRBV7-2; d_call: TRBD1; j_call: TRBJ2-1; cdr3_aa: CAIPGRQGANNEQFF; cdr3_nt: TGTGCCATCCCCGGAAGACAGGGGGCCAACAATGAGCAGTTCTTC